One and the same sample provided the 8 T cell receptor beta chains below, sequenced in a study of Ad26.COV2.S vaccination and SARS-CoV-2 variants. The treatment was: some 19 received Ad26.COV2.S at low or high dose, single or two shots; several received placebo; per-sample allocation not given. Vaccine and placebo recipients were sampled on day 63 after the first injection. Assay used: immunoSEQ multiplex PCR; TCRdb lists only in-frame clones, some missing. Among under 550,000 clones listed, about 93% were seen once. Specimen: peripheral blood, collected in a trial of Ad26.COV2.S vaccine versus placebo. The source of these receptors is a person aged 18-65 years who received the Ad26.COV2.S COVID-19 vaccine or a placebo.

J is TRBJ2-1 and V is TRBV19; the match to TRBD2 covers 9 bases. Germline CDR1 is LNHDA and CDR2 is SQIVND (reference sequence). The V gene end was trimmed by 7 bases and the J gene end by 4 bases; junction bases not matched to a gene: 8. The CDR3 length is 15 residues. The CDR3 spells CASTMGLAGYNEQFF. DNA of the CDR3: TGTGCCAGTACCATGGGTCTAGCGGGGTACAATGAGCAGTTCTTC.

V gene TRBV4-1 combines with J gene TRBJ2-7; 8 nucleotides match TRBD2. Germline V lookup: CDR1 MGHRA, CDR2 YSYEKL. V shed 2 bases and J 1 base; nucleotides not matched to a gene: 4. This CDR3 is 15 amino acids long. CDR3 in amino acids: CASSQLLAVSYEQYF. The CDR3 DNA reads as TGCGCCAGCAGCCAACTACTAGCGGTATCCTACGAGCAGTACTTC.

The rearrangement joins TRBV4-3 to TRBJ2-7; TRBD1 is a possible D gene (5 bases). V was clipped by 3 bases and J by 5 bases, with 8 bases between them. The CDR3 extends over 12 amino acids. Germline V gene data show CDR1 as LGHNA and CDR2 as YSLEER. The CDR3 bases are TGCGCCAGCAGCCATGACAGAGACGAGCAGTACTTC. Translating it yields CASSHDRDEQYF.

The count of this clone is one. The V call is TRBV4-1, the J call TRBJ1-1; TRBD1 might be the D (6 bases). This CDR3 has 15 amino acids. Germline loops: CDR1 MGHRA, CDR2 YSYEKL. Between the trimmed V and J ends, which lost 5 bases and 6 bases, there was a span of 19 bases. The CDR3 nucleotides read TGCGCCAGCAGCAGGATCTTTGGGGGGCCCCCTGAAGCTTTCTTT. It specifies CASSRIFGGPPEAFF.

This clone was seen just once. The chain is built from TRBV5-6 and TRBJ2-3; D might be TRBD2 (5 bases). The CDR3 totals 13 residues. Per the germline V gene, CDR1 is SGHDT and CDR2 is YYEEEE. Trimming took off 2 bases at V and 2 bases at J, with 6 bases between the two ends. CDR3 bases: TGTGCCAGCAGCTTAGCGGCCACAGATACGCAGTATTTT. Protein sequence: CASSLAATDTQYF.

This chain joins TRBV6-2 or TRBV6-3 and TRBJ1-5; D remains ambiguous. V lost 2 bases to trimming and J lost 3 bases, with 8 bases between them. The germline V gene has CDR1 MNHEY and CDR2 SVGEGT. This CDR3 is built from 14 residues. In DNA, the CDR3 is TGTGCCAGCAGTTACGAGGGATTCAATCAGCCCCAGCATTTT. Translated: CASSYEGFNQPQHF.

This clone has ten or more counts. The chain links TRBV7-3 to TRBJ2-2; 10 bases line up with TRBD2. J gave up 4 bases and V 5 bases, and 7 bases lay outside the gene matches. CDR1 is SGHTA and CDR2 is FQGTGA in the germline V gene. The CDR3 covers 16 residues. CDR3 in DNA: TGTGCCAGCAGCCCCCGAGCGGGAGGGCCCACCGGGGAGCTGTTTTTT. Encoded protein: CASSPRAGGPTGELFF.

Here the CDR3 DNA reads TGTGCCACTTCTCCGGGACTACGTCCCCACGAGCAGTACTTC. Its protein product is CATSPGLRPHEQYF. This chain uses TRBV11-2 with TRBJ2-7; TRBD2 agrees at 7 bases. V lost 10 bases to trimming and J lost 5 bases; unmatched junction nucleotides: 14. CDR1 is SGHAT and CDR2 is FQNNGV in the germline V gene. This CDR3 contains 14 residues.